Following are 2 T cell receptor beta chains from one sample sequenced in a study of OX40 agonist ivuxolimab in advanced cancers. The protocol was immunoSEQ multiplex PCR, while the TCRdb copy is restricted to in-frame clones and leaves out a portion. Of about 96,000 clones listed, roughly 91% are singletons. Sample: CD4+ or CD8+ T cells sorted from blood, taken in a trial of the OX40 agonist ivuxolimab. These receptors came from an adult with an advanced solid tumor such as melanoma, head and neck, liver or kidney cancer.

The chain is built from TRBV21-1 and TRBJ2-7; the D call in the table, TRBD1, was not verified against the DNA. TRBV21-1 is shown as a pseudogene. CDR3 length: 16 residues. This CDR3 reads CASSFRDRWSPYEQYF. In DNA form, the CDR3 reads TGTGCCAGCAGTTTCCGGGACAGGTGGAGTCCCTACGAGCAGTACTTC.

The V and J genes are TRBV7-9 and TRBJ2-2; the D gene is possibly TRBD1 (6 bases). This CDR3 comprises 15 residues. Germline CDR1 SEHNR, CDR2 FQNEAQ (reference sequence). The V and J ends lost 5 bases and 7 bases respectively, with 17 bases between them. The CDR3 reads CASSPPTRDIGELFF. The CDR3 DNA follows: TGTGCCAGCAGCCCACCGACGAGGGACATCGGGGAGCTGTTTTTT.